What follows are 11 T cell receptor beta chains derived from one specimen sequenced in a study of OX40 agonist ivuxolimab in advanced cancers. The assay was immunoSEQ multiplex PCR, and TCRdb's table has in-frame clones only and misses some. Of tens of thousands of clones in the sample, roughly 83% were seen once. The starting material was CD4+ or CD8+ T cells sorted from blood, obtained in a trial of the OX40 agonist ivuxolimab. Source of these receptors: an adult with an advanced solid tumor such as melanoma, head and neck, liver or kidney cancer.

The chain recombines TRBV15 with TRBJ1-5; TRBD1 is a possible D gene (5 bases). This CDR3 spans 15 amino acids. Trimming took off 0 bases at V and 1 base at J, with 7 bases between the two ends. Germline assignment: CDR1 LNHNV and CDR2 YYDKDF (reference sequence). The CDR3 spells CATSRDRGSNQPQHF. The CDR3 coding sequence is TGTGCCACCAGCAGAGACCGGGGGAGCAATCAGCCCCAGCATTTT.

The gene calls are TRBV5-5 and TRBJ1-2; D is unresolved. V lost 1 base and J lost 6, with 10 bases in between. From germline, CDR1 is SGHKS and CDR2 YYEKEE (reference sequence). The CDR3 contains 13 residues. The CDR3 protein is CASSLPGMNGYTF. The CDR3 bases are TGTGCCAGCAGCTTGCCGGGAATGAATGGCTACACCTTC.

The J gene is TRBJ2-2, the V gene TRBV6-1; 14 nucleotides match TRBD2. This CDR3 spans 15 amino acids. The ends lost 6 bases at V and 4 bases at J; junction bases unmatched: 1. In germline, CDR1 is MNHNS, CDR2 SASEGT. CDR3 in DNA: TGTGCCAGCAGGGGACTAGCGGGAGCCACCGGGGAGCTGTTTTTT. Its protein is CASRGLAGATGELFF.

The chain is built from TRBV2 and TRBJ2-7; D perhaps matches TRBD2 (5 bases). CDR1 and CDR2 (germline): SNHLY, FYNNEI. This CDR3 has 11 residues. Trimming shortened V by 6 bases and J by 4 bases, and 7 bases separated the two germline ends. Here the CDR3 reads CASRTGYEQYF. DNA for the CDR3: TGTGCCAGCAGGACGGGATACGAGCAGTACTTC.

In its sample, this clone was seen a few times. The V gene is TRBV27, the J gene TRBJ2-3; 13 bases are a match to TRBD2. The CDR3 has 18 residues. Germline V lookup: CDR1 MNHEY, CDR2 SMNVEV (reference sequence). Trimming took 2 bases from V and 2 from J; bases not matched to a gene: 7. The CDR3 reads CASSLGTSGTSYTDTQYF. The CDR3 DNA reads TGTGCCAGCAGTTTAGGGACTAGCGGGACCTCCTACACAGATACGCAGTATTTT.

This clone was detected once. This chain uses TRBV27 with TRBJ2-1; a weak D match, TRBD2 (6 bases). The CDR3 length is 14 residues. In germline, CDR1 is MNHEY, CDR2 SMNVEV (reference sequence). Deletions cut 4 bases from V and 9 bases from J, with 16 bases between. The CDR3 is CASSSARGLTEQFF. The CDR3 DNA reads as TGTGCCAGCAGTTCCGCCCGGGGACTCACTGAGCAGTTCTTC.

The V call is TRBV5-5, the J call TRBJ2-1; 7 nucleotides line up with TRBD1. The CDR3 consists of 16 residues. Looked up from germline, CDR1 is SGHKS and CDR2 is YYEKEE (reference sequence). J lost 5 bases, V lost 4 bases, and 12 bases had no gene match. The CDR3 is CASSPRLGGRDNEQFF. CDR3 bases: TGTGCCAGCAGCCCCCGGTTAGGGGGCCGGGACAATGAGCAGTTCTTC.

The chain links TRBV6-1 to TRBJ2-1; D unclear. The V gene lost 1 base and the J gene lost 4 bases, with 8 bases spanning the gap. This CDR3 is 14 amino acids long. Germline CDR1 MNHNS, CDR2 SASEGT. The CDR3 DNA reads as TGTGCCAGCAGTGAAGTGTCCCCTTACAATGAGCAGTTCTTC. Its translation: CASSEVSPYNEQFF.

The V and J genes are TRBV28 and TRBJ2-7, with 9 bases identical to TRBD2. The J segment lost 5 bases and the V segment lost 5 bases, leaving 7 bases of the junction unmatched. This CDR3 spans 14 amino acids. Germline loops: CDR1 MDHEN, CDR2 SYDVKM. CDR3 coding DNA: TGTGCCAGCAGTCCCCAGCGGGAGGTCCACGAGCAGTACTTC. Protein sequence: CASSPQREVHEQYF.

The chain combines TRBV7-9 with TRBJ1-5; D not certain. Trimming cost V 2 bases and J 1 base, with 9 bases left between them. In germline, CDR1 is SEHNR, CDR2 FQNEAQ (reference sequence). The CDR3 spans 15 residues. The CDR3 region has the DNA TGTGCCAGCAGCTTACTCGGGAGCAGCAATCAGCCCCAGCATTTT. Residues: CASSLLGSSNQPQHF.

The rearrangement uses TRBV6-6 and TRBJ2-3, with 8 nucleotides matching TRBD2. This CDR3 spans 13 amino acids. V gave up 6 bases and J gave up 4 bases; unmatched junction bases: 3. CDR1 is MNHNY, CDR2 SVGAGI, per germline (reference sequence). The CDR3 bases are TGTGCCAGCAGCGGGGGGGCGTCAGATACGCAGTATTTT. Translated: CASSGGASDTQYF.